Presented here are 9 T cell receptor beta chains from one specimen sequenced in a study of cytomegalovirus exposure and HLA in healthy donors. TCRdb's table, derived via immunoSEQ multiplex PCR, lists solely in-frame clones and lacks some. The table lists about 360,000 clones, around 86% of them singletons, with approximately 0.86% in the top ten. Source material: PBMCs. The receptors come from a woman in her late teens or twenties in good health and CMV-seronegative.

As regards this clone: A read error may account for a junction end that differs from germline. V is TRBV28 and J is TRBJ2-3; possible D gene TRBD2, 6 bases. This CDR3 has 12 amino acids. Germline-derived CDR1 and CDR2 are MDHEN and SYDVKM. The CDR3 bases are TGCGGGGCGGGACCTAGCACAGATACGCAGTATTTT. Translating it yields CGAGPSTDTQYF.

This clone has only a few counts. The chain recombines TRBV5-1 with TRBJ2-6; 7 positions match TRBD1. The germline V gene encodes CDR1 SGHRS and CDR2 YFSETQ. Trimming removed 0 bases from V and 1 base from J; junction bases left unmatched: 7. CDR3 length: 18 amino acids. The CDR3 here is CASSLGQGMGSGANVLTF. The CDR3 DNA reads as TGCGCCAGCAGCTTGGGACAGGGTATGGGGTCTGGGGCCAACGTCCTGACTTTC.

This chain connects TRBV2 to TRBJ2-2; maybe TRBD2 (5 bases). This CDR3 contains 15 residues. Trimming removed 1 base at V and 6 bases at J, with 12 bases between. The germline V gene encodes CDR1 SNHLY and CDR2 FYNNEI. The CDR3 sequence: CASSEGGYFPGELFF. DNA of the CDR3: TGTGCCAGCAGTGAAGGAGGGTACTTCCCCGGGGAGCTGTTTTTT.

V and J are TRBV27 and TRBJ1-1; 7 nucleotides agree with TRBD1. V dropped 7 bases and J dropped 0; count of bases not matched to a gene: 5. CDR3 length: 14 amino acids. Germline values: CDR1 MNHEY, CDR2 SMNVEV (reference sequence). The CDR3: CASTAGQMNTEAFF. CDR3 DNA: TGTGCCAGCACTGCGGGACAGATGAACACTGAAGCTTTCTTT.

The chain is built from TRBV28 and TRBJ2-7; the D gene is possibly TRBD2 (6 bases). Trimming cost V 4 bases and J 4 bases, with 11 bases left between them. This CDR3 has 13 amino acids. From germline, CDR1 is MDHEN and CDR2 SYDVKM. The CDR3 sequence: CASSSRDSYEQYF. The CDR3, as DNA: TGTGCCAGCAGTTCCCGGGACTCGTACGAGCAGTACTTC. The entire variable domain, with the rest obtained from reference TRBV28 and TRBJ2-7, is as follows: DVKVTQSSRYLVKRTGEKVFLECVQDMDHENMFWYRQDPGLGLRLIYFSYDVKMKEKGDIPEGYSVSREKKERFSLILESASTNQTSMYLCASSSRDSYEQYFGPGTRLTVT.

The V and J genes are TRBV6-1 and TRBJ2-2, with TRBD1 matching over 7 bases. This CDR3 spans 15 amino acids. Germline assignment: CDR1 MNHNS and CDR2 SASEGT. Unmatched junction bases numbered 4, after V lost 4 bases and J lost 2 bases. The CDR3 loop reads CASSGWDRNTGELFF. CDR3 nucleotide sequence: TGTGCCAGCAGTGGATGGGACAGAAACACCGGGGAGCTGTTTTTT.

This clone appeared many times. The chain combines TRBV19 with TRBJ2-6; TRBD2 is a possible D gene (5 bases). The CDR3 sequence is 15 residues long. Trimming shortened V by 10 bases and J by 0 bases, and 13 bases separated the two germline ends. CDR1 is LNHDA and CDR2 is SQIVND in the germline V gene (reference sequence). As DNA, the CDR3 is TGTGCCACCACCGGGGTCATCTCTGGGGCCAACGTCCTGACTTTC. It yields the protein CATTGVISGANVLTF.

The rearrangement links TRBV19 to TRBJ2-7; 11 positions agree with TRBD2. The CDR3 is 15 residues long. Losses at the gene ends were 5 bases for V and 5 bases for J; bases not matched to a gene: 8. The V gene's germline CDR1 is LNHDA and CDR2 SQIVND (reference sequence). The CDR3 bases are TGTGCCAGTAGTTTAACTAGCGGGAGTTCCCACGAGCAGTACTTC. This sequence encodes CASSLTSGSSHEQYF.

The chain combines TRBV27 with TRBJ2-3; TRBD1 matches 7 bases. Per the germline V gene, CDR1 is MNHEY and CDR2 is SMNVEV (reference sequence). The CDR3 covers 16 residues. V was pared by 5 bases and J by 2 bases, with 10 bases of the junction left unmatched. CDR3 in amino acids: CASSELTGSFTDTQYF. The CDR3 DNA is TGTGCCAGCAGTGAGTTGACAGGGTCGTTCACAGATACGCAGTATTTT.